This T cell receptor (beta chain) was recorded in a study of blood T cell repertoires in COVID-19. Study background: COVID-19 samples from acute and convalescent phases originated in the United States, Italy and Spain. In each case, the material was cDNA or gDNA derived from T cells, B-cell-depleted T cells, or PBMCs.

Profiling relied on immunoSEQ multiplex PCR, and the TCRdb table lists in-frame clones only, not all of them. The sample records a few hundred thousand clones, 90% being singletons. Cohort allocation depended upon clinical history that participants reported. Input material: PBMCs or T cells enriched from blood (not recorded which). This TCR was sampled from a young man who had recovered from COVID-19.

CDR3: CASSRLDSKGGYTF. In DNA, the CDR3 is TGTGCCAGCAGCCGACTGGACTCTAAAGGCGGCTACACCTTC. This chain joins TRBV3-1 (or the pseudogene TRBV3-2) and TRBJ1-2, with D hard to call. V dropped 4 bases and J dropped 8 bases, with 17 bases sitting between them. CDR3 size: 14 residues. In germline, CDR1 is LGHDT, CDR2 YNNKEL (reference sequence).